These T cell receptor beta chains were read from a single sample in a study of long-term antiretroviral therapy in people with HIV. Clones were read by immunoSEQ multiplex PCR, and TCRdb kept only the in-frame ones, dropping some. The profile shows over 30,000 clones, approximately 80% of them singletons. This sample comprised unsorted PBMCs, obtained 2 years after starting antiretroviral therapy. These receptors came from a woman aged 50 to 60 with HIV. CDR3s include the opening cysteine and the closing phenylalanine or tryptophan. The D gene is left open where the match is weak. Where a row states a size, it is once, few, many or the class of an expanded clone; other rows omit it.

TRBD1	NA	TRBV6-5	TRBJ1-2	CASSWGQGYGYTF	TGTGCCAGCAGTTGGGGACAGGGTTATGGCTACACCTTC
TRBD2	NA	TRBV6-5	TRBJ2-1	CASSYEAGRLYNEQFF	TGTGCCAGCAGTTACGAAGCGGGGCGCCTCTACAATGAGCAGTTCTTC
NA	NA	TRBV6-1	TRBJ2-2	CASSEQMGYGGAGELFF	TGTGCCAGCAGTGAACAGATGGGGTATGGGGGTGCCGGGGAGCTGTTTTTT
NA	NA	TRBV30	TRBJ2-2	CAWNRGHTGELFF	TGTGCCTGGAATCGGGGCCACACCGGGGAGCTGTTTTTT
NA	NA	TRBV4-1	TRBJ2-5	CASSRSVGRETQYF	TGCGCCAGCAGCAGAAGCGTGGGAAGGGAGACCCAGTACTTC
NA	once	TRBV7-9	TRBJ1-1	CASSRLEAFF	TGTGCCAGCAGCCGCCTGGAGGCTTTCTTT
TRBD1	NA	TRBV6-5	TRBJ1-2	CASSYKDRARKGYTF	TGTGCCAGCAGTTATAAGGACAGGGCGAGGAAAGGCTACACCTTC
NA	NA	TRBV5-1	TRBJ2-2	CASSLDVRRTGELFF	TGCGCCAGCAGCTTGGACGTTAGGAGGACCGGGGAGCTGTTTTTT
TRBD2	once	TRBV6-5	TRBJ2-3	CASSSLSGGFTDTQYF	TGTGCCAGCAGTTCGCTCAGCGGGGGGTTTACAGATACGCAGTATTTT
NA	NA	TRBV6-1	TRBJ2-3	CASSGQSGADTQYF	TGTGCCAGCAGTGGCCAGTCAGGGGCAGATACGCAGTATTTT
NA	NA	TRBV5-4	TRBJ2-7	CASSFRGAYEQYF	TGTGCCAGCAGCTTCCGAGGGGCTTACGAGCAGTACTTC
NA	NA	TRBV5-6	TRBJ2-2	CASSLVWGMNTGELFF	TGTGCCAGCAGCTTGGTATGGGGGATGAACACCGGGGAGCTGTTTTTT
NA	NA	TRBV6-5	TRBJ1-4	CASSALQGYNEKLFF	TGTGCCAGCAGTGCGCTACAGGGCTACAATGAAAAACTGTTTTTT
TRBD1	NA	TRBV5-3	TRBJ2-7	CASRPGQGAYEQYF	TGTGCCAGCAGACCGGGACAGGGGGCGTACGAGCAGTACTTC
TRBD2	once	TRBV7-9	TRBJ2-5	CASEGLVAETQYF	TGTGCCAGCGAGGGACTAGTTGCAGAGACCCAGTACTTC
NA	few	TRBV2	TRBJ1-3	CASSDYRAGNTIYF	TGTGCCAGCAGTGATTACAGGGCTGGAAACACCATATATTTT
NA	NA	TRBV19	TRBJ1-5	CASSRRGGSESNQPQHF	TGTGCCAGTAGTAGAAGGGGAGGCAGTGAAAGCAATCAGCCCCAGCATTTT
NA	NA	TRBV15	TRBJ2-3	CATSSTSGSTDTQYF	TGTGCCACCAGCAGCACATCAGGGAGCACAGATACGCAGTATTTT
NA	NA	TRBV9	TRBJ1-2	CASSVDSLSNYGYTF	TGTGCCAGCAGCGTGGATAGTCTATCCAACTATGGCTACACCTTC
TRBD2	NA	TRBV11-2	TRBJ2-2	CASRHPLAAPNTGELFF	TGTGCCAGCAGACACCCACTAGCGGCCCCGAACACCGGGGAGCTGTTTTTT
TRBD1	few	TRBV5-4	TRBJ1-1	CASRRDRVTEAFF	TGTGCCAGCAGGCGCGACAGGGTCACTGAAGCTTTCTTT
NA	NA	TRBV6-4	TRBJ1-5	CASSDPGQGSNQPQHF	TGTGCCAGCAGTGACCCAGGGCAGGGGAGCAATCAGCCCCAGCATTTT